The sequence of this T cell receptor (beta chain) was determined in a study of shared clonotypes between healthy human individuals. This table comes from immunoSEQ multiplex PCR, and its TCRdb copy is limited to in-frame clones, with some not included. The data contain approximately 2,000,000 clones, about nine tenths of them singletons. CDR3 length equals 12 residues. Trimming pared 2 bases from V and 1 base from J, leaving 2 bases between. The germline V gene encodes CDR1 MNHNY and CDR2 SVGAGI (reference sequence). The CD4+ fraction was divided into a CD45RA+ naive subset and a CD45RA-negative memory subset.

The sequenced material came from naive CD4+ T cells from PBMCs. Subset denoted: CD45RA+ positively selected. The genes are TRBV6-6 and TRBJ1-1; unclear D gene. This receptor was identified in a man aged 18 to 29 in good health. Some clones in this sample may be carry-over from other donors' samples. DNA for the CDR3: TGTGCCAGCAGTTACAGGAACACTGAAGCTTTCTTT. Its translation is CASSYRNTEAFF.